This TCR beta chain was identified during a study of T cell repertoires in ileal Crohn's disease. About the research overall: About half of patients got postoperative therapy: approximately 12 thiopurines, around 20 anti-TNF. Study findings and constraints: Endoscopic recurrence occurred in every patient whose clonality exceeded 26.8%. Endoscopy was done a median approximately seven months after surgery.

Time point denoted: neoterminal ileum biopsy at postoperative endoscopy, about 6 months after surgery. Included were adult ileal or ileocolonic Crohn's patients indicated for ileocolonic resection. In regard to this clone: Its target is not known.

This CDR3 comprises 14 residues. The ends were cut back, 3 bases at V and 4 bases at J, with 12 bases in the middle. Germline V lookup: CDR1 MDHEN, CDR2 SYDVKM. TCRdb keeps only in-frame clones here, not all; method: immunoSEQ multiplex PCR. The table records approximately 10,000 clones, roughly two thirds of them present only once. The gene calls are TRBV28 and TRBJ1-1; D is perhaps TRBD1 (5 bases). The source material was ileal tissue. This clonotype was sampled from an adult with Crohn's disease. CDR3 residues: CASSLDILSTEAFF. CDR3 coding DNA: TGTGCCAGCAGTTTGGACATTTTGAGCACTGAAGCTTTCTTT.